This T cell receptor beta chain was obtained from a study of OX40 agonist ivuxolimab in advanced cancers. Study background: Patients were dosed with the agonistic anti-OX40 (CD134) antibody ivuxolimab. Among those enrolled, mean age was 60 years (range about 23 to 90) and 70% to 85% were male.

The germline CDR1 and CDR2 sequences are LNHDA and SQIVND (reference sequence). The CDR3 extends over 12 amino acids. Trimming removed 4 bases at V and 12 bases at J, with 13 bases between. Sequencing used immunoSEQ multiplex PCR; TCRdb keeps in-frame clones, though not all of them. Of some 55,000 clones listed, 80% are singletons. The chain has TRBV19 and TRBJ2-1; perhaps TRBD1 as D (5 bases). The specimen comprised CD4+ or CD8+ T cells sorted from blood, sampled in a trial of the OX40 agonist ivuxolimab. The receptor comes from an adult with an advanced solid tumor such as melanoma, head and neck, liver or kidney cancer. The CDR3 protein is CASSTRTLGQFF. The CDR3 nucleotides are TGTGCCAGTAGTACCCGGACACTGGGGCAGTTCTTC.